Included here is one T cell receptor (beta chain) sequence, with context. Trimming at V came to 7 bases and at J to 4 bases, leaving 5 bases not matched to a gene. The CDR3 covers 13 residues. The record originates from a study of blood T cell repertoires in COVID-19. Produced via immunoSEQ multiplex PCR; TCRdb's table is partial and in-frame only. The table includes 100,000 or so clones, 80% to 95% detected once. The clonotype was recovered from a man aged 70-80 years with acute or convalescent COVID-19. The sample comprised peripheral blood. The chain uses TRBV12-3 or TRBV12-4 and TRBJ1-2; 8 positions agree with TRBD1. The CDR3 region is CASTTGTGYGYTF. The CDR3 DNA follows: TGTGCCAGCACCACCGGGACAGGCTATGGCTACACCTTC.